Reported below is one T cell receptor beta chain. Antigen: not known. The read is 3 residues too short to cover the CDR3 end, so that end is filled in from the germline J gene. The record originates from a study of T cells in women clearing cervical HPV infection. At the level of the study: Controls' single incident HPV16 infection cleared within 12 months without precancer. Case blood drawn at lesion detection; control blood after infection cleared. Findings and caveats of the study: Cases carried less TRBV6-7 than controls: around 0.11% versus 0.15%.

In germline, CDR1 is SQVTM, CDR2 ANQGSEA. Trimming stripped 4 bases from V and 6 bases from J, with 18 bases between. The CDR3 runs 14 residues. Cervical HPV DNA detected by MY09/MY11 PCR, typed by dot-blot. The method was immunoSEQ multiplex PCR; TCRdb's version includes in-frame clones alone and lacks a portion of them. Found here are approximately 52,000 clones; the top ten clones hold about 1.5%. This TCR was sampled from a woman aged 18 to 75 with a cervical HPV16 infection that either progressed to CIN3+ or cleared (not recorded which). This chain links TRBV29-1 with TRBJ1-2; D remains ambiguous. The sample was blood buffy coat. The CDR3 loop reads CSVGSRLAVDGYTF. The part of the CDR3 DNA that was read is TGCAGCGTTGGGAGCCGGCTAGCCGTAGATGGC.